Listed below are T cell receptor beta chains from one sample, sequenced in a study of beta chain features in type 1 diabetes. Data came from immunoSEQ multiplex PCR; TCRdb stores just in-frame clones and leaves some out. The repertoire has 300,000 to 450,000 clones, 8.5% to 10% of them found once; the top ten carry 0.45% to 0.65%. The specimen was central memory CD4+ T cells from blood. These receptors were taken from a man aged 25 to 40 with type 1 diabetes. CDR3s include the opening cysteine and the closing phenylalanine or tryptophan. D genes are given only for firm matches. Where a row states a size, it is once, few, many or the class of an expanded clone; other rows omit it.

d_gene	v_gene	abundance	len	j_gene	CDR3nt	CDR3aa
NA	TRBV9	NA	15	TRBJ1-3	TGTGCCAGCAGCGCACGACAGGATAGGGGAAACACCATATATTTT	CASSARQDRGNTIYF
TRBD1	TRBV29-1	NA	17	TRBJ2-2	TGCAGCGTTGAAGCCTATGGTGCAGGGGGCGCCCCCGGGGAGCTGTTTTTT	CSVEAYGAGGAPGELFF
NA	TRBV5-5	NA	11	TRBJ1-1	TGTGCCAGCAGCCAAGACAGGGAAGCTTTCTTT	CASSQDREAFF
TRBD1	TRBV28	few	15	TRBJ1-5	TGTGCCAGCAGCCACGGACAGGCATTCAATCAGCCCCAGCATTTT	CASSHGQAFNQPQHF
TRBD1	TRBV28	many	17	TRBJ1-1	TGTGCCAGCAGAACGACCCGGGACAGAAGGACGAACACTGAAGCTTTCTTT	CASRTTRDRRTNTEAFF
NA	TRBV11-1	few	17	TRBJ2-3	TGTGCCAGCAGCCCAAGGGCGGGTAGACCTCTCTCAGATACGCAGTATTTT	CASSPRAGRPLSDTQYF
NA	TRBV2	many	13	TRBJ1-1	TGTGCCACCACCTCGGACCTGAACACTGAAGCTTTCTTT	CATTSDLNTEAFF
TRBD2	TRBV5-8	few	17	TRBJ2-1	TGTGCCAGCAGCTTTTCTAGCGGGAGTTTGGTCTACAATGAGCAGTTCTTC	CASSFSSGSLVYNEQFF
TRBD2	TRBV5-4	few	16	TRBJ2-1	TGTGCCAGCAGCTTGTATCTAGCGGGAGATAGTAATGAGCAGTTCTTC	CASSLYLAGDSNEQFF
NA	TRBV7-7	few	14	TRBJ2-3	TGTGCTAGCAGCTCCGGACGTGGCACAGATACGCAGTATTTT	CASSSGRGTDTQYF
NA	TRBV4-1	NA	14	TRBJ2-5	TGCGCCAGCAGCTCCCCCGGGGATAAAGAGACCCAGTACTTC	CASSSPGDKETQYF
TRBD1	TRBV29-1	few	11	TRBJ2-7	TGCAGCGTAGCGACAGGGTCCGAGCAGTACTTC	CSVATGSEQYF
NA	TRBV6-5	few	14	TRBJ2-7	TGTGCCAGCAGTTATAGACTCTCAACCTACGAGCAGTACTTC	CASSYRLSTYEQYF
TRBD1	TRBV6-1	few	15	TRBJ2-6	TGTGCCAGCAGTCGGACAGGGTCCGGGGCCAACGTCCTGACTTTC	CASSRTGSGANVLTF
TRBD1	TRBV18	NA	14	TRBJ1-1	TGTGCCAGCTCACCGGGGGGACAGGACACTGAAGCTTTCTTT	CASSPGGQDTEAFF
TRBD1	TRBV7-2	few	14	TRBJ1-2	TGTGCCAGCAGCTTAGGTTTAGGGGGCGATGGCTACACCTTC	CASSLGLGGDGYTF
NA	TRBV16	NA	15	TRBJ1-1	TGTGCCAGCAGCACTTGGAACGGCGGAAACACTGAAGCTTTCTTT	CASSTWNGGNTEAFF
NA	TRBV5-4	NA	12	TRBJ1-1	TGTGCCAGCAGTCTCTATGCTTCGGAAGCTTTCTTT	CASSLYASEAFF
NA	TRBV20-1	NA	11	TRBJ1-2	TGCAGTGCTAGAAGGGACGTGGGAGACACCTTC	CSARRDVGDTF
TRBD1	TRBV5-4	NA	17	TRBJ2-1	TGTGCCAGCAGCTTGCCACAGGGGCAGAGCTCCTACAATGAGCAGTTCTTC	CASSLPQGQSSYNEQFF
NA	TRBV5-1	NA	14	TRBJ2-2	TGCGCCAGCAGACTCGGGGTTAACACCGGGGAGCTGTTTTTT	CASRLGVNTGELFF
TRBD2	TRBV6-5	NA	15	TRBJ2-3	TGTGCCAGCAGTTATTCTAGCGGATATACAGATACGCAGTATTTT	CASSYSSGYTDTQYF
NA	TRBV7-2	few	13	TRBJ2-7	TGTGCCAGCAGCTTGAAGGGGATTGACGAGCAGTACTTC	CASSLKGIDEQYF
TRBD1	TRBV5-1	few	16	TRBJ2-5	TGCGCCAGCAGCCCAGGGGACAGGGGAAACCAAGAGACCCAGTACTTC	CASSPGDRGNQETQYF
NA	TRBV6-1	NA	13	TRBJ2-7	TGTGCCAGCAACCGGGACTTCTCCTACGAGCAGTACTTC	CASNRDFSYEQYF
NA	TRBV5-1	many	13	TRBJ2-5	TGCGCCAGCAGCTTGGACTGGCAAGAGACCCAGTACTTC	CASSLDWQETQYF
TRBD1	TRBV7-2	few	14	TRBJ2-7	TGTGCCAGCACCCCAGGGACAGGGGACTACGAGCAGTACTTC	CASTPGTGDYEQYF
NA	TRBV28	few	12	TRBJ2-7	TGTGCCAGCAGTTTAGCCCCCTACGAGCAGTACTTC	CASSLAPYEQYF
NA	TRBV29-1	NA	13	TRBJ2-7	TGCAGCGTTGAGGAGGACGGATTCTACGAGCAGTACTTC	CSVEEDGFYEQYF
NA	TRBV4-1	NA	18	TRBJ1-2	TGCGCCAGCAGCCTCCAACAAAGACAGTTTCGTGTATCAGGCGGCTACACCTTC	CASSLQQRQFRVSGGYTF
NA	TRBV7-8	NA	14	TRBJ2-2	TGTGCCAGCAGCTGGCAGGGCAGCACCGGGGAGCTGTTTTTT	CASSWQGSTGELFF
TRBD1	TRBV29-1	few	16	TRBJ1-1	TGCAGCGGCGACCCGTTAACAGGGGGCGCGGACACTGAAGCTTTCTTT	CSGDPLTGGADTEAFF
NA	TRBV6-1	NA	12	TRBJ2-7	TGTGCCAGCAGCGCATCAGCCTACGAGCAGTACTTC	CASSASAYEQYF
NA	TRBV11-2	NA	13	TRBJ1-2	TGTGCCAGCAGCCAAGGAGCGGTTTATGGCTACACCTTC	CASSQGAVYGYTF
NA	TRBV28	few	16	TRBJ1-4	TGTGCCAGCAGTTTAGTCGGTCACGCAACTAATGAAAAACTGTTTTTT	CASSLVGHATNEKLFF
NA	TRBV5-4	few	15	TRBJ2-5	TGTGCCAGCAGCTTAGAAAGAGGACAGCTGGAGACCCAGTACTTC	CASSLERGQLETQYF
TRBD2	TRBV29-1	few	16	TRBJ2-1	TGCAGCGTCCCAGAACCCCTTACTAGCGGGAGGGATGAGCAGTTCTTC	CSVPEPLTSGRDEQFF
NA	TRBV11-2	NA	14	TRBJ2-7	TGTGCCAGCAGCTTAGGGGACGGCCCCTACGAGCAGTACTTC	CASSLGDGPYEQYF
NA	TRBV19	NA	14	TRBJ1-2	TGTGCCAGTAGTTCCGGTAGGACAGCTGATGGCTACACCTTC	CASSSGRTADGYTF
NA	TRBV28	NA	16	TRBJ2-2	TGTGCCAGCAGTTTATCGGGGGGCCGAAACACCGGGGAGCTGTTTTTT	CASSLSGGRNTGELFF
NA	TRBV5-4	NA	13	TRBJ1-5	TGTGCCAGCAGCTTGGAGCGAAATCAGCCCCAGCATTTT	CASSLERNQPQHF
TRBD1	TRBV11-2	many	14	TRBJ2-7	TGTGCCAGCAGCTCATGGGACAGGTCCTACGAGCAGTACTTC	CASSSWDRSYEQYF
NA	TRBV5-1	NA	13	TRBJ2-5	TGCGCCAGCAGCTCTCCACGACAAGAGACCCAGTACTTC	CASSSPRQETQYF
TRBD2	TRBV7-2	NA	19	TRBJ2-1	TGTGCCAGCAGCTTAGTGGCTAGCGGGAGGGCCAGCTCCTACAATGAGCAGTTCTTC	CASSLVASGRASSYNEQFF
NA	TRBV5-1	few	13	TRBJ2-5	TGCGCCAGCAGCTTGCAGTATCAAGAGACCCAGTACTTC	CASSLQYQETQYF
TRBD1	TRBV28	few	15	TRBJ1-4	TGTGCCAGCAGCCCGGGACAGGGGGTTAATGAAAAACTGTTTTTT	CASSPGQGVNEKLFF
NA	TRBV7-3	NA	15	TRBJ2-3	TGTGCCAGCAGCCCATGGGCCGGGGACGCAGATACGCAGTATTTT	CASSPWAGDADTQYF
NA	TRBV10-3	medium-sized	15	TRBJ2-7	TGTGCCATCAGTGATGGGGGCAGATCTTCCTACGAGCAGTACTTC	CAISDGGRSSYEQYF
TRBD2	TRBV6-6	many	13	TRBJ2-7	TGTGCCACCCGACTAGCGGGGGAAGGGGAGCAGTACTTC	CATRLAGEGEQYF
NA	TRBV4-1	NA	16	TRBJ2-5	TGTGCCAGCAGCTCCCCCCAGGGGGAGGGAGTGGAGACCCAGTACTTC	CASSSPQGEGVETQYF
NA	TRBV29-1	NA	13	TRBJ2-5	TGCAGCGTGTCGGGGAGTCTCCAAGAGACCCAGTACTTC	CSVSGSLQETQYF